The source of this TCR beta chain is a study of T-cell memory formation after mild COVID-19. Study-wide background: TCR clusters showed largely donor specificity.

Constant-segment primers were used for 5'RACE, and the resulting TCR alpha and TCR beta cDNA libraries carried sample barcodes and UMIs. One entry per CDR3 protein, called by TCRdb with MiXCR from the 5' RACE reads. The sample holds about 180,000 distinct CDR3 sequences; about 18% are singletons and the top ten take about 4%. Germline CDR1 SGHDN, CDR2 FVKESK. This CDR3 region has 17 residues. Trimming stripped 1 base from V and 6 bases from J, with 21 bases between. Broader study findings: A subset of responding clones appeared in pre-infection memory, suggesting cross-reactive memory joined. Clonal second-wave expansions that peaked on day 37 had unconfirmed SARS-CoV-2 specificity.

As to this clonotype: What it binds is not known.

The sequencing input was PBMCs or a T cell subset sorted from them (not recorded which). The sequence was collected from a man between 18 and 35 years old who had mild COVID-19 (a few samples of this study predate the infection). Cell type and time point are not known. V gene TRBV14 combines with J gene TRBJ2-5; maybe TRBD1 (5 bases). The CDR3: CASSQVQDTYWGKTQYF. The CDR3 DNA sequence: TGTGCCAGCAGCCAAGTCCAGGACACATACTGGGGAAAGACCCAGTACTTC.